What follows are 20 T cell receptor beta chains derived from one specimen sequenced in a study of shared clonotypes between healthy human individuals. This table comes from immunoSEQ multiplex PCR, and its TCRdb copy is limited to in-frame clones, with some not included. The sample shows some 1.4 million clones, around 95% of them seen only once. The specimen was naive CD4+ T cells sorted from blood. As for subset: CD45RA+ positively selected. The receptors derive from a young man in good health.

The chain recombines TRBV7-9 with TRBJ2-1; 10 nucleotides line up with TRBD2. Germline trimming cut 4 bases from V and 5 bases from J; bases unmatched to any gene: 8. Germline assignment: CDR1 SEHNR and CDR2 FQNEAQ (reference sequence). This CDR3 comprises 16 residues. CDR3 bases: TGTGCCAGCAGCTCCCACCGGACTAGCGGAAACAATGAGCAGTTCTTC. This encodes CASSSHRTSGNNEQFF. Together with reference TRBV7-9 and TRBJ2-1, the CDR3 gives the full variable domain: DTGVSQNPRHKITKRGQNVTFRCDPISEHNRLYWYRQTLGQGPEFLTYFQNEAQLEKSRLLSDRFSAERPKGSFSTLEIQRTEQGDSAMYLCASSSHRTSGNNEQFFGPGTRLTVL.

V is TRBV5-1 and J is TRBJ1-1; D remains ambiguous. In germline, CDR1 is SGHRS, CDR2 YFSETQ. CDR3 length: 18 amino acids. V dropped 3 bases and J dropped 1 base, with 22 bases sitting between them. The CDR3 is CASSSPGGRSSTNTEAFF. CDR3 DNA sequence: TGCGCCAGCAGCTCTCCGGGAGGAAGGTCGAGCACGAACACTGAAGCTTTCTTT. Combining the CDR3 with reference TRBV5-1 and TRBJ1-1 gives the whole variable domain KAGVTQTPRYLIKTRGQQVTLSCSPISGHRSVSWYQQTPGQGLQFLFEYFSETQRNKGNFPGRFSGRQFSNSRSEMNVSTLELGDSALYLCASSSPGGRSSTNTEAFFGQGTRLTVV.

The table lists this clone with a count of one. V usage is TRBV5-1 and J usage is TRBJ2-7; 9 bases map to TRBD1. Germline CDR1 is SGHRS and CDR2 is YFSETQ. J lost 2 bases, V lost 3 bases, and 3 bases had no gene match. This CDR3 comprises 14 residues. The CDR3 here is CASSSDRGPYEQYF. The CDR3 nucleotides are TGCGCCAGCAGCTCGGACAGGGGACCCTACGAGCAGTACTTC.

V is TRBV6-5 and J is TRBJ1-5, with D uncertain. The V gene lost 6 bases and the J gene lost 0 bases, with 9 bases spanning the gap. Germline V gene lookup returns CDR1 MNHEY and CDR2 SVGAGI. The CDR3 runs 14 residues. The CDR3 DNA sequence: TGTGCCAGCAGCCTCGGCTCTAGCAATCAGCCCCAGCATTTT. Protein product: CASSLGSSNQPQHF.

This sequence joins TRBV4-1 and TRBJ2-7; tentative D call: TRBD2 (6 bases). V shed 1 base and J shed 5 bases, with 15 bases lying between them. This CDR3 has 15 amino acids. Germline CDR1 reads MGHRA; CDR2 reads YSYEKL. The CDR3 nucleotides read TGCGCCAGCAGCCAAGGCGGGGTCGGGAGAGACGAGCAGTACTTC. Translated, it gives CASSQGGVGRDEQYF.

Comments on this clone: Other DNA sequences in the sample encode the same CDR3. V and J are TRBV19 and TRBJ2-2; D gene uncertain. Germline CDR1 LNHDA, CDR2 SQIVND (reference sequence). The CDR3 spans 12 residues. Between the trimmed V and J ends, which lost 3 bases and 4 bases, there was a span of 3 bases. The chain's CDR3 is CASSILTGELFF. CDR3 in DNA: TGTGCCAGTAGTATCCTCACCGGGGAGCTGTTTTTT.

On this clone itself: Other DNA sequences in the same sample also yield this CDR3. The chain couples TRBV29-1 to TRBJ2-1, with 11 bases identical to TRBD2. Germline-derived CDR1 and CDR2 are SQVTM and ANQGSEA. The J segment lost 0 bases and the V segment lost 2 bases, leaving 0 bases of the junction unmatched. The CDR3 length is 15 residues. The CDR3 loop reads CSVETSGSSYNEQFF. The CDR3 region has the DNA TGCAGCGTTGAAACTAGCGGGAGCTCCTACAATGAGCAGTTCTTC.

The CDR3 DNA reads TGTGCCAGCAGCGCACGGCCGGGACCAGCGCTGGCCGGGGAGCTGTTTTTT. Translation: CASSARPGPALAGELFF. The chain is built from TRBV9 and TRBJ2-2; D tentatively reads TRBD1 or TRBD2 (5 bases each). Germline CDR1 is SGDLS and CDR2 is YYNGEE. This CDR3 region has 17 residues. Trimming stripped 3 bases from V and 6 bases from J, with 21 bases between.

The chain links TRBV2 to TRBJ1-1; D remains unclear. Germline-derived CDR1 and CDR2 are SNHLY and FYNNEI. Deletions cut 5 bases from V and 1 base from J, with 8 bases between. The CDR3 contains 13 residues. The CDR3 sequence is CASSKTQNTEAFF. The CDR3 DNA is TGTGCCAGCAGTAAGACACAGAACACTGAAGCTTTCTTT. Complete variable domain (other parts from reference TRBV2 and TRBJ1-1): EPEVTQTPSHQVTQMGQEVILRCVPISNHLYFYWYRQILGQKVEFLVSFYNNEISEKSEIFDDQFSVERPDGSNFTLKIRSTKLEDSAMYFCASSKTQNTEAFFGQGTRLTVV.

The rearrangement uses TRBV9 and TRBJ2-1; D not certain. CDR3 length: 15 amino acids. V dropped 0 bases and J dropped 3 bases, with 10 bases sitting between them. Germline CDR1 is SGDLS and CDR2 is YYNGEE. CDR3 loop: CASSVGAAGYNEQFF. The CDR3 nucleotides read TGTGCCAGCAGCGTAGGAGCAGCCGGCTACAATGAGCAGTTCTTC.

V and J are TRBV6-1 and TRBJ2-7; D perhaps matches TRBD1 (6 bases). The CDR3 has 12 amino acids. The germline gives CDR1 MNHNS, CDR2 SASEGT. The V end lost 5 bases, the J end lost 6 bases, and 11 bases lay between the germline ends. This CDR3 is CASSRGNSEQYF. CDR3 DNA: TGTGCCAGCAGTAGGGGGAACAGCGAGCAGTACTTC.

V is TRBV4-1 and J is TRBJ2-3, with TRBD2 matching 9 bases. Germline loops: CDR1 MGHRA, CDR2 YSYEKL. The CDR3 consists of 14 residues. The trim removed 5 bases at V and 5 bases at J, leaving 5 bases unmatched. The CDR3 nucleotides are TGCGCCAGCAGCATAGCGGGAGCGGGAGATACGCAGTATTTT. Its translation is CASSIAGAGDTQYF.

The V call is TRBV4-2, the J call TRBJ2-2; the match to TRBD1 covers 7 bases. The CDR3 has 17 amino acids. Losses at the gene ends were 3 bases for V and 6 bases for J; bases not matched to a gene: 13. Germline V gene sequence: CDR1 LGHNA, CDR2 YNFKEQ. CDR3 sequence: CASSQLGRGLGPGELFF. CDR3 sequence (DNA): TGTGCCAGCAGCCAGTTAGGCAGGGGGTTGGGTCCCGGGGAGCTGTTTTTT.

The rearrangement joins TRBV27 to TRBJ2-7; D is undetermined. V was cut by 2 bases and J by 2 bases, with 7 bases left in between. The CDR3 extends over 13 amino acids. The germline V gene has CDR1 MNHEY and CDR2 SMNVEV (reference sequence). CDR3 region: CASSLGQTYEQYF. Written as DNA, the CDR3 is TGTGCCAGCAGTTTAGGTCAGACCTACGAGCAGTACTTC.

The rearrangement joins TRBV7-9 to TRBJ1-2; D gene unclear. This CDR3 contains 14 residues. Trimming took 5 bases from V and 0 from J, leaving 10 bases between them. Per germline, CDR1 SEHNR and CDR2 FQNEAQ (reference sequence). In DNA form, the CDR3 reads TGTGCCAGCAGCCGTGCAGGATCTAACTATGGCTACACCTTC. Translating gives CASSRAGSNYGYTF.

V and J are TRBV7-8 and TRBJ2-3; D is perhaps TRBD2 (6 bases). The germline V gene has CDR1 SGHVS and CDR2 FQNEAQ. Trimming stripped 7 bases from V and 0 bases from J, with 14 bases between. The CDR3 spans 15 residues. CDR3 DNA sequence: TGTGCCAGCAATCTAAGGCGGGACAGCACAGATACGCAGTATTTT. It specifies CASNLRRDSTDTQYF.

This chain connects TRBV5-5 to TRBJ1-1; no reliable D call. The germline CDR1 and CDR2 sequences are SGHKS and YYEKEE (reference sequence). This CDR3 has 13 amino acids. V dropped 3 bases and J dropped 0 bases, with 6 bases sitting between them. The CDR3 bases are TGTGCCAGCAGCTCCCAGATGAACACTGAAGCTTTCTTT. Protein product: CASSSQMNTEAFF.

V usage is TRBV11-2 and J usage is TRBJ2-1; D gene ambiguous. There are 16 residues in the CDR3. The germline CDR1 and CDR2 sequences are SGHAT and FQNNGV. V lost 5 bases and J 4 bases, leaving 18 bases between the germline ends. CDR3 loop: CASSLRPHPTYNEQFF. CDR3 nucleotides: TGTGCCAGCAGCCTCCGACCACACCCGACTTACAATGAGCAGTTCTTC.

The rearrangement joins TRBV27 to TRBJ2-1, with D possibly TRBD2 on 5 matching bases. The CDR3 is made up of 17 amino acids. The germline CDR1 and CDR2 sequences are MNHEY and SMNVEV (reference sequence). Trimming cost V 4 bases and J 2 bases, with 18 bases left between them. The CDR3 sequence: CASSWGPSRAPYNEQFF. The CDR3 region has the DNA TGTGCCAGCAGTTGGGGTCCTTCGCGGGCACCCTACAATGAGCAGTTCTTC.

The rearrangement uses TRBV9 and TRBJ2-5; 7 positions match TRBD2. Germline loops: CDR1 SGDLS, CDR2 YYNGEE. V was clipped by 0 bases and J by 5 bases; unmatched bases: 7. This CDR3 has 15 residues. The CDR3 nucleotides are TGTGCCAGCAGCGTAGACCTAGCGGTTAGCGAGACCCAGTACTTC. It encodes CASSVDLAVSETQYF.